Listed here are 24 T cell receptor beta chains from one sample, sequenced in a study of cytomegalovirus exposure and HLA in healthy donors. Amplification used 60 Vbeta primers and 13 Jbeta primers. The table came from immunoSEQ multiplex PCR; TCRdb's copy has only in-frame clones and leaves some out. The top ten clones hold 8% to 9% of a sample with more than 60,000 clones, approximately 81% of them seen once. Input material: PBMCs. The receptors originated from a middle-aged woman in good health and CMV-seropositive.

The chain has TRBV18 and TRBJ1-5; TRBD1 matches at 7 bases. The CDR3 spans 15 residues. Germline V gene data show CDR1 as KGHSH and CDR2 as LQKENI. V lost 3 bases and J lost 3; bases outside the gene matches: 5. CDR3 nucleotides: TGTGCCAGCTCACCTGAAGGGGGCAACAATCAGCCCCAGCATTTT. Translation: CASSPEGGNNQPQHF.

This chain joins TRBV7-2 and TRBJ1-6; D remains unclear. Trimming removed 6 bases from V and 2 bases from J, with 14 bases in between. CDR1 is SGHTA and CDR2 is FQGNSA in the germline V gene. CDR3 size: 16 residues. This CDR3 is CASRINPGAYNSPLHF. The CDR3 nucleotides are TGTGCCAGCAGGATAAATCCCGGGGCCTATAATTCACCCCTCCACTTT.

The chain links TRBV28 to TRBJ2-3; D is possibly TRBD2 (6 bases). CDR3 size: 15 residues. V was cut by 5 bases and J by 0 bases, with 12 bases left in between. The germline CDR1 and CDR2 sequences are MDHEN and SYDVKM. This CDR3 reads CASSPGLTSTDTQYF. The CDR3 coding sequence is TGTGCCAGCAGTCCCGGACTAACTAGCACAGATACGCAGTATTTT.

The V and J genes are TRBV7-9 and TRBJ2-3, with 10 bases fitting TRBD1. CDR1 and CDR2 from the germline V gene are SEHNR and FQNEAQ (reference sequence). There are 16 residues in the CDR3. V lost 11 bases to trimming and J lost 4 bases; unmatched junction nucleotides: 15. The CDR3 bases are TGTGCCGTCCGGCTGGGGGAAGGACAGGGGGCAGATACGCAGTATTTT. It encodes CAVRLGEGQGADTQYF.

V gene TRBV28 combines with J gene TRBJ1-2, with a possible D match to TRBD1 (5 bases). Germline V lookup: CDR1 MDHEN, CDR2 SYDVKM. Trimming took off 5 bases at V and 2 bases at J, with 24 bases between the two ends. The CDR3 covers 18 residues. The DNA of the CDR3 is TGTGCCAGCAGTATCCCCGGGACTGACTTTGACCCAAACTATGGCTACACCTTC. Its translation: CASSIPGTDFDPNYGYTF.

This clone has only a few counts. V is TRBV4-2 and J is TRBJ1-2, with TRBD1 matching 10 bases. The CDR3 contains 14 residues. Unmatched junction bases numbered 6, after V lost 5 bases and J lost 6 bases. Germline V gene sequence: CDR1 LGHNA, CDR2 YNFKEQ. The DNA of the CDR3 is TGTGCCAGCAGCTATTCGACAGGGGGCGATGGCTACACCTTC. Translating gives CASSYSTGGDGYTF.

V gene TRBV11-3 combines with J gene TRBJ2-3, with TRBD1 identical over 7 bases. V dropped 1 base and J dropped 7; count of bases not matched to a gene: 5. This CDR3 has 14 amino acids. Germline CDR1 reads SGHNT; CDR2 reads YENEEA. The CDR3 protein is CASSLGGGTNTQYF. Written as DNA, the CDR3 is TGTGCCAGCAGCTTAGGAGGGGGCACTAATACGCAGTATTTT.

V is TRBV6-5 and J is TRBJ1-2, with TRBD1 identical over 9 bases. V lost 5 bases and J lost 4; bases outside the gene matches: 5. This CDR3 is 14 amino acids long. CDR1 is MNHEY and CDR2 is SVGAGI in the germline V gene. The CDR3, as DNA: TGTGCCAGCAGTGGACAGGGGAAGGGCTATGGCTACACCTTC. It encodes CASSGQGKGYGYTF.

The rearrangement links TRBV7-9 to TRBJ2-2; the D gene is possibly TRBD1 (6 bases). The CDR3 sequence is 17 residues long. Between the trimmed V and J ends, which lost 1 base and 0 bases, there was a span of 12 bases. Germline CDR1 reads SEHNR; CDR2 reads FQNEAQ (reference sequence). The CDR3 coding sequence is TGTGCCAGCAGCTTAGGGGACATCATCGCGAACACCGGGGAGCTGTTTTTT. It translates to CASSLGDIIANTGELFF.

The chain joins TRBV28 to TRBJ2-7, with 8 bases aligning to TRBD1. The V segment lost 8 bases and the J segment 5 bases; nucleotides outside the gene matches: 8. Germline lookup yields CDR1 MDHEN and CDR2 SYDVKM. This CDR3 comprises 13 residues. The CDR3: CASLGQAHHEQYF. The CDR3 nucleotides read TGTGCCAGCCTGGGACAGGCTCACCACGAGCAGTACTTC.

This clone showed up just once. The chain recombines TRBV11-3 with TRBJ2-3; weak D call: TRBD1 (7 bases). Germline V gives CDR1 SGHNT, CDR2 YENEEA. The CDR3 consists of 16 residues. V lost 6 bases to trimming and J lost 3 bases, with 19 bases between them. The CDR3 nucleotides are TGTGCCAGCAGTTCAATTGGAGGGGGCGCAACAGATACGCAGTATTTT. Protein sequence: CASSSIGGGATDTQYF. The full variable domain, with the rest looked up from reference TRBV11-3 and TRBJ2-3, is EAGVVQSPRYKIIEKKQPVAFWCNPISGHNTLYWYLQNLGQGPELLIRYENEEAVDDSQLPKDRFSAERLKGVDSTLKIQPAELGDSAVYLCASSSIGGGATDTQYFGPGTRLTVL.

The chain recombines TRBV15 with TRBJ2-7; D gene ambiguous. The CDR3 runs 14 residues. Trimming took off 0 bases at V and 6 bases at J, with 12 bases between the two ends. Germline lookup yields CDR1 LNHNV and CDR2 YYDKDF (reference sequence). This CDR3 reads CATSRDPLVSEQYF. CDR3 nucleotides: TGTGCCACCAGCAGAGACCCTTTGGTTAGCGAGCAGTACTTC.

The chain recombines TRBV19 with TRBJ2-6, with 7 bases fitting TRBD1. CDR1 is LNHDA, CDR2 SQIVND, per germline (reference sequence). Losses at the gene ends were 2 bases for V and 1 base for J; bases not matched to a gene: 5. The CDR3 consists of 17 residues. For the CDR3, the DNA is TGTGCCAGTAGTATAATAGGGGGCGCATCTGGGGCCAACGTCCTGACTTTC. This codes for CASSIIGGASGANVLTF.

V gene TRBV6-1 combines with J gene TRBJ1-2, with 12 positions matching TRBD1. CDR1 is MNHNS and CDR2 is SASEGT in the germline V gene. CDR3 length equals 16 residues. The J segment lost 7 bases and the V segment lost 3 bases, leaving 9 bases of the junction unmatched. The CDR3 spells CASSDLPGQGASGYTF. The CDR3 region has the DNA TGTGCCAGCAGTGACCTCCCGGGACAGGGGGCGTCTGGCTACACCTTC.

The sample holds a few counts of this clone. At one end the junction does not follow the germline gene, possibly because of a read error. V is TRBV7-9 and J is TRBJ1-4, with D perhaps matching TRBD1 (5 bases). Germline V CDR1 and CDR2: SEHNR, FQNEAQ (reference sequence). CDR3 length equals 15 residues. Here the CDR3 DNA reads TGTTCCAGCACCGGTCCGGGGGCAACTAATGAAAAACTGTTTTTT. Amino acids: CSSTGPGATNEKLFF.

The genes are TRBV30 and TRBJ2-3; TRBD1 matches 8 bases. CDR3 length: 16 amino acids. Germline CDR1 is GTSNPN and CDR2 is SVGIG (reference sequence). J was trimmed by 2 bases and V by 2 bases; bases with no gene match: 9. CDR3 residues: CAWSPGLQGATDTQYF. CDR3 DNA sequence: TGTGCCTGGAGTCCAGGGCTGCAGGGGGCCACAGATACGCAGTATTTT. The full variable domain, rest sourced from reference TRBV30 and TRBJ2-3, is SQTIHQWPATLVQPVGSPLSLECTVEGTSNPNLYWYRQAAGRGLQLLFYSVGIGQISSEVPQNLSASRPQDRQFILSSKKLLLSDSGFYLCAWSPGLQGATDTQYFGPGTRLTVL.

The chain is built from TRBV7-6 and TRBJ1-1, with D tentatively TRBD1 (6 bases). From germline, CDR1 is SGHVS and CDR2 FNYEAQ. The CDR3 consists of 12 residues. Deletions cut 5 bases from V and 5 bases from J, with 9 bases between. The CDR3 DNA sequence: TGTGCCAGCAGCCCCCAGGGGACTGAAGCTTTCTTT. It yields the protein CASSPQGTEAFF.

The rearrangement uses TRBV27 and TRBJ2-6, with D possibly being TRBD1 (5 bases). The CDR3 covers 17 residues. Germline assignment: CDR1 MNHEY and CDR2 SMNVEV (reference sequence). V was trimmed by 5 bases and J by 3 bases, leaving 17 bases between them. The chain's CDR3 is CASSPNNRIGGANVLTF. CDR3 in DNA: TGTGCCAGCAGTCCTAATAACAGGATAGGTGGGGCCAACGTCCTGACTTTC.

With respect to this clone: The junction differs from germline at one of its ends, possibly a read error. The V gene is TRBV7-9, the J gene TRBJ1-5; TRBD1 is a possible D gene (6 bases). Germline V gene lookup returns CDR1 SEHNR and CDR2 FQNEAQ (reference sequence). This CDR3 is built from 17 residues. CDR3 bases: TGTTCCAGCAGCTTAGTAAGGGGGGGCATCTACAATCAGCCCCAGCATTTT. Translating it yields CSSSLVRGGIYNQPQHF. The whole variable domain, remainder taken from reference TRBV7-9 and TRBJ1-5, is DTGVSQNPRHKITKRGQNVTFRCDPISEHNRLYWYRQTLGQGPEFLTYFQNEAQLEKSRLLSDRFSAERPKGSFSTLEIQRTEQGDSAMYLCSSSLVRGGIYNQPQHFGDGTRLSIL.

The chain employs TRBV25-1 and TRBJ2-7; TRBD2 is a possible D gene (6 bases). CDR1 is MGHDK, CDR2 SYGVNS, per germline. The ends were cut back, 1 base at V and 0 bases at J, with 7 bases in the middle. The CDR3 is 14 residues long. The CDR3 nucleotides are TGTGCCAGCAGTGAATCGGGAGTCTCCTACGAGCAGTACTTC. It is translated as CASSESGVSYEQYF.

The genes are TRBV7-9 and TRBJ1-3, with no clear D. Trimming took off 3 bases at V and 0 bases at J, with 12 bases between the two ends. The CDR3 sequence is 16 residues long. Per germline, CDR1 SEHNR and CDR2 FQNEAQ (reference sequence). The CDR3 nucleotides are TGTGCCAGCAGCTTGGGAGGGAAGCCCTCTGGAAACACCATATATTTT. Residues: CASSLGGKPSGNTIYF. Filled out from reference TRBV7-9 and TRBJ1-3, the complete variable domain reads DTGVSQNPRHKITKRGQNVTFRCDPISEHNRLYWYRQTLGQGPEFLTYFQNEAQLEKSRLLSDRFSAERPKGSFSTLEIQRTEQGDSAMYLCASSLGGKPSGNTIYFGEGSWLTVV.

This clone was recorded a few times. The chain has TRBV5-4 and TRBJ2-7, with 8 nucleotides matching TRBD2. This CDR3 spans 18 amino acids. Germline V gives CDR1 SGHNT, CDR2 YYREEE (reference sequence). V dropped 0 bases and J dropped 0; count of bases not matched to a gene: 11. CDR3 sequence (DNA): TGTGCCAGCAGCTTGGGGGGGCGGGGGGCCTTTAGCTCCTACGAGCAGTACTTC. It is translated as CASSLGGRGAFSSYEQYF.

The chain recombines TRBV28 with TRBJ1-2; 7 bases agree with TRBD1. With 2 bases clipped from V and 8 bases from J, the junction kept 8 bases outside the gene matches. This CDR3 has 14 amino acids. CDR1 is MDHEN and CDR2 is SYDVKM in the germline V gene. The CDR3 protein is CASSLDRVGWGYTF. The CDR3 DNA reads as TGTGCCAGCAGTTTAGACAGGGTCGGTTGGGGCTACACCTTC.

The V call is TRBV5-8, the J call TRBJ1-3; possibly TRBD1 for D (5 bases). V gave up 9 bases and J gave up 0 bases, with 16 bases separating them. CDR1 is SGHTS, CDR2 YDEGEE, per germline. The CDR3 contains 15 residues. CDR3 protein: CATSSQGISGNTIYF. In nucleotides, the CDR3 is TGTGCCACCTCATCGCAGGGCATCTCTGGAAACACCATATATTTT.